This T cell receptor beta chain was retrieved from a study of cytomegalovirus exposure and HLA in healthy donors. Study context: For the roughly 400 genotyped donors, 75% to 90% fell within the Caucasian-associated ancestry cluster.

With 60 Vbeta and 13 Jbeta primers, the PCR was carried out. Sequenced by immunoSEQ multiplex PCR; TCRdb stores in-frame clones only, minus some. The table includes under 200,000 clones, over 60% detected once. The TCR was taken from a girl aged 5 to 17 in good health and CMV-seronegative. Sequencing was performed on PBMCs.

The CDR3 DNA sequence: TGTGCCAGCACTACCCGGGACAGGGGGCCTTTAGCCAAAAACATTCAGTACTTC. As protein: CASTTRDRGPLAKNIQYF. The chain uses TRBV19 and TRBJ2-4; 12 bases fit TRBD1. V was clipped by 9 bases and J by 0 bases; unmatched bases: 12. CDR1 LNHDA and CDR2 SQIVND come from the germline V gene (reference sequence). The CDR3 spans 18 residues. The whole variable domain, filled in from reference TRBV19 and TRBJ2-4, reads DGGITQSPKYLFRKEGQNVTLSCEQNLNHDAMYWYRQDPGQGLRLIYYSQIVNDFQKGDIAEGYSVSREKKESFPLTVTSAQKNPTAFYLCASTTRDRGPLAKNIQYFGAGTRLSVL.